This T cell receptor beta chain was profiled in a study of cytomegalovirus exposure and HLA in healthy donors. Overall study findings and caveats: Rarity characterized most TCR sequences, yet some public TCRs appeared in many donors. V- and J-gene trimming in TCR beta was tied to a missense DCLRE1C variant by an analysis performed later. TRBV6-2, TRBV6-3 and some other V segments were unresolvable in 87-base-pair reads.

As regards this clone: The target antigen is unknown.

PCR primers comprised 60 Vbeta and 13 Jbeta primers. This table comes from immunoSEQ multiplex PCR, and its TCRdb copy is limited to in-frame clones, with some not included. The sample yields approximately 96,000 clones, of which the top ten take up approximately 5.7%. V lost 5 bases and J 0 bases, leaving 8 bases between the germline ends. The CDR3 runs to 14 residues. Per germline, CDR1 MGHRA and CDR2 YSYEKL. This clonotype was sampled from a girl between 5 and 17 years old in good health and CMV-seropositive. The chain uses TRBV4-1 and TRBJ1-3; tentatively, D is TRBD1 (6 bases). The sequencing input was PBMCs. In DNA, the CDR3 is TGCGCCAGCAGCGCGACAGGCTCTGGAAACACCATATATTTT. Amino acids: CASSATGSGNTIYF.